This T cell receptor (beta chain) was profiled in a study of blood T cell repertoires in COVID-19. Clones were read by immunoSEQ multiplex PCR, and TCRdb kept only the in-frame ones, dropping some. The profile shows approximately 300,000 clones, approximately 89% of them singletons. Participant reports of clinical history set cohort assignment. Two negative PCRs, clearance, or symptom resolution had been documented for recovered Cohort 3 donors. This CDR3 has 17 residues. CDR1 and CDR2 from the germline V gene are MDHEN and SYDVKM. After removal of 3 bases from V and 0 bases from J, the junction contained 7 bases not matched to a gene.

The sequencing input was PBMCs or T cells enriched from blood (not recorded which). This receptor was taken from a woman between 25 and 40 years old who had recovered from COVID-19. The chain carries TRBV28 and TRBJ2-2; 7 bases agree with TRBD2. DNA for the CDR3: TGTGCCAGCAGTTTGGCTAGCGGACATCCGAACACCGGGGAGCTGTTTTTT. Amino acid sequence: CASSLASGHPNTGELFF.